The 20 T cell receptor beta chains in this list originate from one sample, sequenced in a study of blood T cell repertoires in COVID-19. Clones were sequenced by immunoSEQ multiplex PCR, and TCRdb holds only the in-frame ones, with some missing. The sample records under 60,000 clones, approximately 88% being singletons. Sequences were obtained from peripheral blood. The receptors originated from a human donor with active COVID-19. The donor label of this sample is uncertain.

CDR3 sequence (DNA): TGTGCCAGCTCACCAGGGGGCGGAGGACAGCCCCAGCATTTT. Protein: CASSPGGGGQPQHF. The chain carries TRBV18 and TRBJ1-5; TRBD1 might be the D (6 bases). Trimming shortened V by 2 bases and J by 7 bases, and 12 bases separated the two germline ends. There are 14 residues in the CDR3. CDR1 is KGHSH and CDR2 is LQKENI in the germline V gene.

V is TRBV10-3 and J is TRBJ2-7, with D possibly being TRBD2 (5 bases). This CDR3 spans 17 amino acids. Germline lookup yields CDR1 ENHRY and CDR2 SYGVKD. With 0 bases removed from V and 1 base from J, the gap between germline ends came to 16 bases. In DNA, the CDR3 is TGTGCCATCAGTGAGTCGACTCTAACGAGGGTATCCTACGAGCAGTACTTC. Its translation is CAISESTLTRVSYEQYF.

This clone appeared once. This sequence joins TRBV9 and TRBJ2-5; a possible D gene is TRBD1 (8 bases). V lost 3 bases and J lost 4, with 13 bases in between. The CDR3 runs 14 residues. Germline CDR1 reads SGDLS; CDR2 reads YYNGEE. The DNA for the CDR3 is TGTGCCAGCAGCGGGACAGGGAGGGGAGAGACCCAGTACTTC. This codes for CASSGTGRGETQYF.

This rearrangement joins TRBV6-2 or TRBV6-3 to TRBJ2-6; possible D gene TRBD2, 5 bases. The CDR3 covers 15 residues. Germline values: CDR1 MNHEY, CDR2 SVGEGT. The ends were cut back, 6 bases at V and 0 bases at J, with 9 bases in the middle. CDR3 sequence (DNA): TGTGCCAGCAGCTGGGGAGTCTCTGGGGCCAACGTCCTGACTTTC. It encodes CASSWGVSGANVLTF.

V and J are TRBV2 and TRBJ1-1, with TRBD1 identical over 9 bases. This CDR3 has 16 amino acids. Germline values: CDR1 SNHLY, CDR2 FYNNEI. With 5 bases clipped from V and 0 bases from J, the junction kept 7 bases outside the gene matches. The CDR3 DNA reads TGTGCCAGCAGTACGGCGGACAGGGGTTTGAACACTGAAGCTTTCTTT. Translating it yields CASSTADRGLNTEAFF.

Turning to this clone: Other DNA sequences in this specimen translate into the identical CDR3. The rearrangement links TRBV7-8 to TRBJ1-1; possibly TRBD1 for D (6 bases). From germline, CDR1 is SGHVS and CDR2 FQNEAQ. Trimming removed 2 bases from V and 5 bases from J, with 27 bases in between. The CDR3 is 19 amino acids. DNA for the CDR3: TGTGCCAGCAGCTTAAGCCCTTGGGGGGGGCTAACCTTGAGGACTGAAGCTTTCTTT. Translated, it gives CASSLSPWGGLTLRTEAFF.

The chain combines TRBV7-9 with TRBJ2-7; the D gene is possibly TRBD1 (6 bases). Germline V gene data show CDR1 as SEHNR and CDR2 as FQNEAQ (reference sequence). V dropped 0 bases and J dropped 5 bases, with 11 bases sitting between them. This CDR3 is built from 14 residues. This CDR3 reads CASSLAQGWNEQYF. The CDR3 DNA sequence: TGTGCCAGCAGCTTAGCACAGGGATGGAACGAGCAGTACTTC.

The chain carries TRBV24-1 and TRBJ2-1, with D hard to call. Per the germline V gene, CDR1 is KGHDR and CDR2 is SFDVKD. The CDR3 covers 15 residues. With 9 bases removed from V and 0 bases from J, the gap between germline ends came to 14 bases. In nucleotides, the CDR3 is TGTGCCACCGAACCTACTACTCCCTCCTACAATGAGCAGTTCTTC. It encodes CATEPTTPSYNEQFF.

This chain uses TRBV27 with TRBJ2-3, with 7 bases aligning to TRBD2. From germline, CDR1 is MNHEY and CDR2 SMNVEV (reference sequence). CDR3 length: 15 residues. Trimming cost V 2 bases and J 5 bases; bases outside gene matches: 7. The CDR3 bases are TGTGCCAGCAGTTTAGGGGGGAGGGCCCGAGATACGCAGTATTTT. The encoded protein is CASSLGGRARDTQYF.

V usage is TRBV28 and J usage is TRBJ1-2, with D perhaps matching TRBD1 (5 bases). V was cut by 5 bases and J by 8 bases, with 24 bases left in between. This CDR3 spans 16 amino acids. In germline, CDR1 is MDHEN, CDR2 SYDVKM. CDR3 sequence (DNA): TGTGCCAGCAGTCTTCAGGGAAACCTCTATCCGCGGGGCTACACCTTC. Translating it yields CASSLQGNLYPRGYTF.

This chain connects TRBV9 to TRBJ2-2, with D uncertain. There are 15 residues in the CDR3. V lost 0 bases, J lost 5 bases, and 11 bases lay in between. Per germline, CDR1 SGDLS and CDR2 YYNGEE. The CDR3 sequence is CASSVGGVGTGELFF. CDR3 in DNA: TGTGCCAGCAGCGTAGGAGGTGTTGGGACCGGGGAGCTGTTTTTT.

This chain uses TRBV9 with TRBJ2-5; D is uncertain. The V end lost 3 bases, the J end lost 1 base, and 13 bases lay between the germline ends. Germline V gene data show CDR1 as SGDLS and CDR2 as YYNGEE. There are 15 residues in the CDR3. The CDR3 region is CASSDQTGSQETQYF. The CDR3 DNA reads TGTGCCAGCAGCGATCAGACTGGTTCCCAAGAGACCCAGTACTTC.

This chain uses TRBV2 with TRBJ2-7, with 9 bases aligning to TRBD1. Germline CDR1 and CDR2: SNHLY and FYNNEI. The CDR3 covers 15 residues. Trimming removed 7 bases from V and 3 bases from J; junction bases left unmatched: 10. The CDR3 reads CASNLGGTGYYEQYF. CDR3 DNA: TGTGCCAGCAACCTAGGGGGGACAGGGTACTACGAGCAGTACTTC.

The CDR3 reads CASGGQGPYEQYF. CDR3 nucleotides: TGTGCCAGCGGCGGACAGGGTCCCTACGAGCAGTACTTC. The V call is TRBV27, the J call TRBJ2-7; 8 positions match TRBD1. Losses at the gene ends were 8 bases for V and 2 bases for J; bases not matched to a gene: 5. CDR3 length: 13 residues. Germline V gives CDR1 MNHEY, CDR2 SMNVEV (reference sequence).

This clone was picked up one time. This sequence joins TRBV9 and TRBJ2-5; 7 positions agree with TRBD1. Germline CDR1 reads SGDLS; CDR2 reads YYNGEE. V dropped 0 bases and J dropped 3; count of bases not matched to a gene: 2. The CDR3 length is 14 residues. CDR3 protein: CASSVGTGEETQYF. The CDR3 DNA is TGTGCCAGCAGCGTAGGGACAGGAGAAGAGACCCAGTACTTC.

DNA of the CDR3: TGCGCCAGCAGCGTAACAGGGGGCTGGGGCACAGATACGCAGTATTTT. This sequence encodes CASSVTGGWGTDTQYF. This chain links TRBV5-1 with TRBJ2-3, with 9 bases fitting TRBD1. CDR1 and CDR2 from the germline V gene are SGHRS and YFSETQ. Unmatched junction bases numbered 7, after V lost 4 bases and J lost 1 base. The CDR3 spans 16 residues.

The chain combines TRBV28 with TRBJ2-3; D may be TRBD1 (6 bases). CDR3 size: 14 residues. Germline V gene lookup returns CDR1 MDHEN and CDR2 SYDVKM. V was cut by 1 base and J by 4 bases, with 9 bases left in between. CDR3 amino acids: CASSLFQGPDTQYF. DNA of the CDR3: TGTGCCAGCAGTTTATTTCAGGGGCCAGATACGCAGTATTTT.

The rearrangement joins TRBV10-3 to TRBJ1-6; 11 bases agree with TRBD1. CDR3 length equals 13 residues. The germline gives CDR1 ENHRY, CDR2 SYGVKD. Trimming removed 6 bases from V and 9 bases from J; junction bases left unmatched: 1. In DNA, the CDR3 is TGTGCCATCAGGGGGACAGGGGGTTCACCCCTCCACTTT. Translating it yields CAIRGTGGSPLHF.

V usage is TRBV4-1 and J usage is TRBJ2-2; no clear D. The ends were cut back, 4 bases at V and 1 base at J, with 10 bases in the middle. Per the germline V gene, CDR1 is MGHRA and CDR2 is YSYEKL. This CDR3 region has 15 residues. CDR3 region: CASSPYIMNTGELFF. CDR3 sequence (DNA): TGCGCCAGCAGCCCTTACATCATGAACACCGGGGAGCTGTTTTTT.

The chain recombines TRBV11-3 with TRBJ2-1; 7 bases are a match to TRBD2. The J segment lost 4 bases and the V segment lost 1 base, leaving 10 bases of the junction unmatched. Germline-derived CDR1 and CDR2 are SGHNT and YENEEA. This CDR3 spans 17 amino acids. The CDR3 is CASSLAPAAGLYNEQFF. DNA for the CDR3: TGTGCCAGCAGCTTAGCCCCGGCAGCGGGGCTATACAATGAGCAGTTCTTC.